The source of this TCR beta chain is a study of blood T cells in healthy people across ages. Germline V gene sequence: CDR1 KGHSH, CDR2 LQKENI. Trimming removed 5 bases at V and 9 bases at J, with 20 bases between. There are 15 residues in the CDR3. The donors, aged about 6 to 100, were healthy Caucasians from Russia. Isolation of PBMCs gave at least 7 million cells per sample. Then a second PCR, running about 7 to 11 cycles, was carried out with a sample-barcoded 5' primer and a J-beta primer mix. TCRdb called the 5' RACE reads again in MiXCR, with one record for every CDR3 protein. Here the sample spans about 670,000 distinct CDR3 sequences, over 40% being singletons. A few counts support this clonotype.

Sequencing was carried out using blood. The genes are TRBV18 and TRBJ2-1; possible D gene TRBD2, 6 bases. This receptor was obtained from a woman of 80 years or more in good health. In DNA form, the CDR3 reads TGTGCCAGCTCAAAGGGTAGCGGTTCGGTGGGTGAGCAGTTCTTC. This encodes CASSKGSGSVGEQFF.